A single sample is the source of the 29 T cell receptor beta chains below, sequenced in a study of blood T cell repertoires in COVID-19 (dated by TCRdb to about 2020). Receptor libraries were prepared by the immunoSEQ multiplex PCR assay. TCRdb limited this immuneACCESS table to in-frame rearrangements with V and J called. A share of clones is missing; checked studies link under half to unresolved V genes, and the rest is unexplained. This sample is represented by about 280,000 clones; roughly 90% of them were singletons. Of the sample, about 9.8% falls within the top ten clones. The specimen was peripheral blood. The receptors were sampled from a young man with active or convalescent COVID-19.

The table lists this clone with a count of one. V gene TRBV9 combines with J gene TRBJ2-1; TRBD2 is a possible D gene (6 bases). This CDR3 region has 15 residues. Trimming took 1 base from V and 4 from J, leaving 12 bases between them. Per germline, CDR1 SGDLS and CDR2 YYNGEE. The CDR3 nucleotides are TGTGCCAGCAGCGTATGGAATAGCGGATACAATGAGCAGTTCTTC. This codes for CASSVWNSGYNEQFF.

The gene calls are TRBV5-8 and TRBJ2-1; TRBD2 agrees at 13 bases. With V trimmed by 4 bases and J by 7 bases, 8 bases remained unmatched. This CDR3 is 16 amino acids long. The germline gives CDR1 SGHTS, CDR2 YDEGEE. This CDR3 is CASSPRLAGGRNEQFF. CDR3 sequence (DNA): TGTGCCAGCAGCCCTCGACTAGCGGGGGGACGGAATGAGCAGTTCTTC.

This chain links TRBV6-5 with TRBJ1-5; no clear D. The CDR3 spans 14 residues. Germline lookup yields CDR1 MNHEY and CDR2 SVGAGI. The germline V and J ends were trimmed by 0 bases and 6 bases, with 9 bases remaining between them. This CDR3 reads CASSYSSLGQPQHF. CDR3 nucleotides: TGTGCCAGCAGTTACTCGAGTCTTGGTCAGCCCCAGCATTTT.

About this clone itself: At the DNA level, this CDR3 is encoded by other sequences in the same sample as well. J is TRBJ2-7 and V is TRBV6-2 or TRBV6-3; 13 bases fit TRBD2. Germline assignment: CDR1 MNHEY and CDR2 SVGEGT. The V segment lost 5 bases and the J segment 3 bases; nucleotides outside the gene matches: 1. The CDR3 length is 14 residues. The CDR3 region has the DNA TGTGCCAGCAGTCGGACTAGCGGGAGCTACGAGCAGTACTTC. It encodes CASSRTSGSYEQYF.

The DNA of the CDR3 is TGCACCGCAATCAAGCCCCCCAGCGTCTACGAGCAGTACTTC. The encoded protein is CTAIKPPSVYEQYF. This chain uses TRBV29-1 with TRBJ2-7; unclear D gene. CDR3 length: 14 amino acids. The V gene's germline CDR1 is SQVTM and CDR2 ANQGSEA.

The chain joins TRBV2 to TRBJ1-1; TRBD1 matches 7 bases. The CDR3 loop spans 15 amino acids. The junction had 8 bases not matched to a gene; V was cut back by 6 bases and J by 1 base. Germline assignment: CDR1 SNHLY and CDR2 FYNNEI. This CDR3 reads CASRPRNRGNTEAFF. Written as DNA, the CDR3 is TGTGCCAGCAGACCTAGGAACAGGGGGAACACTGAAGCTTTCTTT.

In its sample, this clone was seen once. The chain is built from TRBV15 and TRBJ2-5; TRBD2 aligns across 11 bases. The CDR3 is 16 amino acids. V was pared by 3 bases and J by 4 bases, with 7 bases of the junction left unmatched. In germline, CDR1 is LNHNV, CDR2 YYDKDF (reference sequence). CDR3: CATSRMTSGEVETQYF. The CDR3, as DNA: TGTGCCACCAGCAGGATGACTAGCGGGGAGGTAGAGACCCAGTACTTC.

V gene TRBV7-2 combines with J gene TRBJ2-3; 8 bases match TRBD2. CDR3 length equals 18 residues. J gave up 6 bases and V 5 bases, and 19 bases lay outside the gene matches. The germline gives CDR1 SGHTA, CDR2 FQGNSA. The CDR3: CASSPWPRTSGYQDTQYF. CDR3 nucleotides: TGTGCCAGCAGCCCATGGCCCCGAACTAGCGGATACCAGGATACGCAGTATTTT.

This chain joins TRBV12-3 or TRBV12-4 and TRBJ1-2, with D uncertain. This CDR3 contains 13 residues. V lost 7 bases to trimming and J lost 4 bases, with 13 bases between them. CDR3 loop: CASKTRVPYGYTF. The CDR3 coding sequence is TGTGCCAGCAAAACGAGGGTCCCCTATGGCTACACCTTC.

The rearrangement links TRBV5-5 to TRBJ2-7; D unresolved. The CDR3 extends over 14 amino acids. The germline V and J ends were trimmed by 4 bases and 4 bases, with 15 bases remaining between them. Per germline, CDR1 SGHKS and CDR2 YYEKEE (reference sequence). CDR3 nucleotides: TGTGCCAGCAGCACGGTCAGAGGCCGATACGAGCAGTACTTC. It is translated as CASSTVRGRYEQYF.

Concerning this clone itself: Other DNA sequences from this sample encode an identical CDR3 as well. The chain employs TRBV27 and TRBJ2-5, with 10 positions matching TRBD1. V trimming: 6 bases; J trimming: 4 bases; junction bases outside the gene matches: 2. The CDR3 has 13 amino acids. Looked up from germline, CDR1 is MNHEY and CDR2 is SMNVEV (reference sequence). The chain's CDR3 is CASSRDRGETQYF. In nucleotides, the CDR3 is TGTGCCAGCAGCCGGGACAGGGGAGAGACCCAGTACTTC.

CDR3 nucleotides: TGTGCCAGCAGCTTAGATGAGGTACCCAATCAGCCCCAGCATTTT. The encoded protein is CASSLDEVPNQPQHF. V usage is TRBV7-7 and J usage is TRBJ1-5; D not resolved. V lost 1 base, J lost 3 bases, and 10 bases lay in between. The germline V gene has CDR1 SSHAT and CDR2 FNYEAQ (reference sequence). This CDR3 is 15 amino acids long.

The V gene is TRBV25-1, the J gene TRBJ1-6, with D perhaps matching TRBD1 (6 bases). This CDR3 is 17 amino acids long. V was pared by 1 base and J by 5 bases, with 15 bases between. Germline V lookup: CDR1 MGHDK, CDR2 SYGVNS. As DNA, the CDR3 is TGTGCCAGCAGTGAATCTCGGCCAGGGGTAAATAATTCACCCCTCCACTTT. As protein: CASSESRPGVNNSPLHF.

The chain uses TRBV27 and TRBJ2-3; 8 bases line up with TRBD2. The CDR3 length is 16 residues. Germline CDR1 and CDR2: MNHEY and SMNVEV (reference sequence). Losses at the gene ends were 3 bases for V and 0 bases for J; bases not matched to a gene: 5. CDR3 protein: CASSFGGVPSTDTQYF. CDR3 in DNA: TGTGCCAGCAGTTTCGGGGGGGTTCCTAGCACAGATACGCAGTATTTT.

This chain connects TRBV7-9 to TRBJ2-7; D is ambiguous. V lost 7 bases and J 7 bases, leaving 14 bases between the germline ends. CDR1 is SEHNR, CDR2 FQNEAQ, per germline (reference sequence). There are 12 residues in the CDR3. This CDR3 reads CASTRKVGEQYF. In DNA form, the CDR3 reads TGTGCCAGCACCCGGAAGGTCGGGGAGCAGTACTTC.

The table lists this clone with a few counts. This chain joins TRBV13 and TRBJ2-1; tentative D call: TRBD2 (5 bases). This CDR3 spans 16 amino acids. From germline, CDR1 is PRHDT and CDR2 FYEKMQ (reference sequence). V dropped 6 bases and J dropped 5 bases, with 20 bases sitting between them. The CDR3 protein is CASSPTPLVGDNEQFF. Here the CDR3 DNA reads TGTGCCAGCAGTCCCACCCCACTAGTCGGCGACAATGAGCAGTTCTTC.

Only one count was recorded for this clone. The rearrangement links TRBV5-1 to TRBJ2-1, with TRBD2 identical over 9 bases. Per the germline V gene, CDR1 is SGHRS and CDR2 is YFSETQ. V trimming: 4 bases; J trimming: 8 bases; junction bases outside the gene matches: 13. The CDR3 spans 16 residues. The chain's CDR3 is CASSVRAGGLSDEQFF. In DNA, the CDR3 is TGCGCCAGCAGCGTTAGAGCGGGGGGACTTTCTGATGAGCAGTTCTTC.

The rearrangement uses TRBV12-3 or TRBV12-4 and TRBJ1-1, with D uncertain. This CDR3 contains 12 residues. Trimming shortened V by 6 bases and J by 8 bases, and 13 bases separated the two germline ends. Written as DNA, the CDR3 is TGTGCCAGCAGCCAAGACTTCTGGGAAGCTTTCTTT. Its protein is CASSQDFWEAFF.

The rearrangement links TRBV7-2 to TRBJ2-3; tentatively, D is TRBD2 (5 bases). CDR1 and CDR2 from the germline V gene are SGHTA and FQGNSA. This CDR3 spans 14 amino acids. V lost 1 base and J lost 4, with 9 bases in between. The CDR3 is CASSLGLAADTQYF. The CDR3 region has the DNA TGTGCCAGCAGCTTAGGCCTAGCCGCAGATACGCAGTATTTT.

In its sample, this clone was seen once. V gene TRBV6-5 combines with J gene TRBJ1-2, with 8 bases fitting TRBD1. V dropped 4 bases and J dropped 1; count of bases not matched to a gene: 5. Germline V gene data show CDR1 as MNHEY and CDR2 as SVGAGI. The CDR3 consists of 15 residues. The CDR3 DNA is TGTGCCAGCAGTTTCGGACAGGGCAATAACTATGGCTACACCTTC. This sequence encodes CASSFGQGNNYGYTF.

The chain recombines TRBV6-5 with TRBJ1-2, with 9 bases aligning to TRBD1. Germline CDR1 reads MNHEY; CDR2 reads SVGAGI. This CDR3 is built from 15 residues. V gave up 0 bases and J gave up 3 bases; unmatched junction bases: 2. This CDR3 reads CASSYSGQGYYGYTF. In DNA, the CDR3 is TGTGCCAGCAGTTACTCGGGACAGGGTTACTATGGCTACACCTTC.

The V call is TRBV11-2, the J call TRBJ2-7; no clear D gene. CDR3 length: 14 amino acids. Germline CDR1 SGHAT, CDR2 FQNNGV. Trimming took off 1 base at V and 5 bases at J, with 12 bases between the two ends. The CDR3 loop reads CASSLGAPGDEQYF. The DNA for the CDR3 is TGTGCCAGCAGCTTAGGGGCCCCTGGCGACGAGCAGTACTTC.

This chain uses TRBV6-6 with TRBJ2-2; D uncertain. Trimming pared 5 bases from V and 4 bases from J, leaving 8 bases between. CDR3 length: 13 residues. Germline CDR1 and CDR2: MNHNY and SVGAGI (reference sequence). The CDR3 loop reads CASSQSITGELFF. CDR3 DNA sequence: TGTGCCAGCAGTCAGAGCATCACCGGGGAGCTGTTTTTT.

The chain uses TRBV6-2 or TRBV6-3 and TRBJ1-3; maybe TRBD1 (6 bases). The CDR3 consists of 15 residues. The germline V gene has CDR1 MNHEY and CDR2 SVGEGT. The V end was cut by 2 bases, the J end by 2 bases, with 10 bases between. CDR3 sequence (DNA): TGTGCCAGCAGTTACCGCCCAGGGGCTGGAAACACCATATATTTT. Its translation: CASSYRPGAGNTIYF.

The V call is TRBV6-6, the J call TRBJ2-3, with 9 bases fitting TRBD1. V was pared by 3 bases and J by 0 bases, with 1 base of the junction left unmatched. Germline V gene sequence: CDR1 MNHNY, CDR2 SVGAGI (reference sequence). The length of the CDR3 is 15 residues. DNA for the CDR3: TGTGCCAGCAGTTATACAGGGGGCAGCACAGATACGCAGTATTTT. Its translation: CASSYTGGSTDTQYF.

V gene TRBV6-1 combines with J gene TRBJ2-7, with TRBD1 matching over 9 bases. The CDR3 loop spans 11 amino acids. Germline lookup yields CDR1 MNHNS and CDR2 SASEGT. The V and J ends lost 8 bases and 4 bases, in that order; junction bases with no gene match: 0. CDR3 bases: TGTGCCAGCGGACAGGGGTACGAGCAGTACTTC. Protein sequence: CASGQGYEQYF.

A few counts support this clone. V is TRBV5-1 and J is TRBJ1-6, with 8 bases lining up with TRBD1. CDR3 length: 15 residues. Looked up from germline, CDR1 is SGHRS and CDR2 is YFSETQ. After removal of 5 bases from V and 6 bases from J, the junction contained 7 bases not matched to a gene. DNA of the CDR3: TGCGCCAGCAGAACGAACAGGGGGAGTAATTCACCCCTCCACTTT. Its protein is CASRTNRGSNSPLHF. The whole variable domain, filled in from reference TRBV5-1 and TRBJ1-6, reads KAGVTQTPRYLIKTRGQQVTLSCSPISGHRSVSWYQQTPGQGLQFLFEYFSETQRNKGNFPGRFSGRQFSNSRSEMNVSTLELGDSALYLCASRTNRGSNSPLHFGNGTRLTVT.

The V call is TRBV11-1, the J call TRBJ2-3; 12 bases agree with TRBD2. Germline V CDR1 and CDR2: SGHAT, FQDESV (reference sequence). Unmatched junction bases numbered 3, after V lost 5 bases and J lost 0 bases. This CDR3 contains 16 residues. The CDR3 DNA sequence: TGTGCCAGCAGCCCACTAGCGGGGGGAAGCACAGATACGCAGTATTTT. As protein: CASSPLAGGSTDTQYF.

This clone was observed at least ten times. This rearrangement joins TRBV5-1 to TRBJ2-2, with D possibly matching TRBD2 (5 bases). There are 12 residues in the CDR3. The germline V gene has CDR1 SGHRS and CDR2 YFSETQ. The V gene lost 5 bases and the J gene lost 7 bases, with 9 bases spanning the gap. CDR3 coding DNA: TGCGCCAGCAGAGAGGGCTACGGGGAGCTGTTTTTT. This translates into CASREGYGELFF. The full variable domain, in which reference TRBV5-1 and TRBJ2-2 provide the parts outside the CDR3, is KAGVTQTPRYLIKTRGQQVTLSCSPISGHRSVSWYQQTPGQGLQFLFEYFSETQRNKGNFPGRFSGRQFSNSRSEMNVSTLELGDSALYLCASREGYGELFFGEGSRLTVL.